This entry lists 28 T cell receptor beta chains sequenced from one sample in a study of TIL therapy for anti-PD-1-resistant metastatic lung cancer. Sequencing used immunoSEQ v3. Using immunoSEQ multiplex PCR, the repertoire was profiled, and TCRdb retains in-frame clones only, with some absent. The sample yields just over 45,000 clones, 79% seen once. The time point: pre-treatment sample, taken before nivolumab and TIL therapy. The sequences come from blood, collected at baseline. Receptors originate from a man between 70 and 80 years old with non-small cell lung cancer.

The chain is built from TRBV11-2 and TRBJ2-3; D is possibly TRBD1 (5 bases). Trimming pared 6 bases from V and 4 bases from J, leaving 17 bases between. This CDR3 contains 15 residues. The germline gives CDR1 SGHAT, CDR2 FQNNGV. CDR3 in amino acids: CASSSLQGKADTQYF. As DNA, the CDR3 is TGTGCCAGCAGTTCCCTGCAGGGCAAGGCAGATACGCAGTATTTT. Full variable domain (remainder filled in from reference TRBV11-2 and TRBJ2-3): EAGVAQSPRYKIIEKRQSVAFWCNPISGHATLYWYQQILGQGPKLLIQFQNNGVVDDSQLPKDRFSAERLKGVDSTLKIQPAKLEDSAVYLCASSSLQGKADTQYFGPGTRLTVL.

This clone was observed a few times. The CDR3 nucleotides read TGCGCCAGCAGCCTCATGGTTATGTATCAGCCCCAGCATTTT. This encodes CASSLMVMYQPQHF. This chain connects TRBV4-1 to TRBJ1-5; D is unclear. Trimming pared 4 bases from V and 5 bases from J, leaving 12 bases between. The CDR3 sequence is 14 residues long. Germline V lookup: CDR1 MGHRA, CDR2 YSYEKL.

The chain joins TRBV30 to TRBJ1-4; the D is unclear. This CDR3 comprises 15 residues. Germline V gives CDR1 GTSNPN, CDR2 SVGIG (reference sequence). Trimming took 0 bases from V and 5 from J, leaving 13 bases between them. CDR3 protein: CAWSVPPARNEKLFF. DNA for the CDR3: TGTGCCTGGAGTGTCCCGCCAGCGCGAAATGAAAAACTGTTTTTT. Complete variable domain (other parts from reference TRBV30 and TRBJ1-4): SQTIHQWPATLVQPVGSPLSLECTVEGTSNPNLYWYRQAAGRGLQLLFYSVGIGQISSEVPQNLSASRPQDRQFILSSKKLLLSDSGFYLCAWSVPPARNEKLFFGSGTQLSVL.

To note about this clone: A junction boundary mismatches the germline segment, possibly from a read error. The chain joins TRBV28 to TRBJ1-4; D ambiguous. Germline CDR1 MDHEN, CDR2 SYDVKM. The CDR3 has 12 amino acids. CDR3 sequence (DNA): TGTGCCAGCAGTTTATCGGACTCGGAGACGCTTTTT. It translates to CASSLSDSETLF.

The V and J genes are TRBV7-2 and TRBJ1-5, with D uncertain. Between the trimmed V and J ends, which lost 5 bases and 3 bases, there was a span of 11 bases. The CDR3 is made up of 14 amino acids. Germline V gene lookup returns CDR1 SGHTA and CDR2 FQGNSA. The CDR3 region is CASSIDTFNQPQHF. The CDR3 coding sequence is TGTGCCAGCAGCATCGACACCTTCAATCAGCCCCAGCATTTT.

This chain links TRBV6-5 with TRBJ2-7; 10 positions agree with TRBD2. With V trimmed by 7 bases and J by 6 bases, 9 bases remained unmatched. Looked up from germline, CDR1 is MNHEY and CDR2 is SVGAGI. The CDR3 runs 14 residues. The CDR3 is CASTQSGRATEQYF. The CDR3 coding sequence is TGTGCCAGCACTCAGAGCGGGAGGGCCACCGAGCAGTACTTC.

The chain employs TRBV7-6 and TRBJ2-5, with D perhaps matching TRBD1 (5 bases). The CDR3 spans 17 residues. Trimming took 1 base from V and 3 from J, leaving 18 bases between them. Germline CDR1 and CDR2: SGHVS and FNYEAQ. For the CDR3, the DNA is TGTGCCAGCAGCTTAGATGGGGCGTCAGGTCCCAAAGAGACCCAGTACTTC. Its protein product is CASSLDGASGPKETQYF.

The chain couples TRBV2 to TRBJ2-1, with D perhaps being TRBD1 or TRBD2 (7 bases each). The CDR3 is 13 residues long. V dropped 4 bases and J dropped 9 bases, with 13 bases sitting between them. The germline V gene encodes CDR1 SNHLY and CDR2 FYNNEI. The CDR3 DNA sequence: TGTGCCAGCAGTGCTCAGGGGGAGGGTGAGCAGTTCTTC. Translated, it gives CASSAQGEGEQFF. The whole variable domain, filled in from reference TRBV2 and TRBJ2-1, reads EPEVTQTPSHQVTQMGQEVILRCVPISNHLYFYWYRQILGQKVEFLVSFYNNEISEKSEIFDDQFSVERPDGSNFTLKIRSTKLEDSAMYFCASSAQGEGEQFFGPGTRLTVL.

The chain links TRBV9 to TRBJ1-5; D is perhaps TRBD1 (5 bases). The CDR3 extends over 15 amino acids. V lost 0 bases and J 5 bases, leaving 12 bases between the germline ends. Germline V CDR1 and CDR2: SGDLS, YYNGEE. The CDR3 loop is CASSVGAGRDQPQHF. The CDR3 DNA is TGTGCCAGCAGCGTAGGGGCAGGGAGGGATCAGCCCCAGCATTTT.

In the case of this clone: One end of the junction is discordant with germline, which a read error may explain. The V gene is TRBV7-7, the J gene TRBJ2-1; 8 bases line up with TRBD2. The germline gives CDR1 SSHAT, CDR2 FNYEAQ (reference sequence). This CDR3 has 14 residues. The CDR3 spells CASSLAGPMDEQFF. The CDR3 DNA follows: TGTGCTAGCAGCTTAGCGGGGCCCATGGATGAGCAGTTCTTC.

This chain links TRBV9 with TRBJ2-3; D call uncertain. The germline V gene has CDR1 SGDLS and CDR2 YYNGEE. V gave up 0 bases and J gave up 5 bases, with 16 bases separating them. The CDR3 runs to 16 residues. Here the CDR3 reads CASSVASQPPGDTQYF. CDR3 coding DNA: TGTGCCAGCAGCGTAGCTTCGCAACCCCCTGGAGATACGCAGTATTTT.

The chain employs TRBV5-4 and TRBJ2-3; D gene ambiguous. CDR3 length: 14 residues. Germline CDR1 is SGHNT and CDR2 is YYREEE (reference sequence). Trimming took 1 base from V and 6 from J, leaving 12 bases between them. The DNA of the CDR3 is TGTGCCAGCAGCTTGAGTCTAGGAATCGATACGCAGTATTTT. This gives the protein CASSLSLGIDTQYF.

The V call is TRBV6-5, the J call TRBJ1-1; 9 bases line up with TRBD1. CDR1 is MNHEY and CDR2 is SVGAGI in the germline V gene. The CDR3 loop spans 12 amino acids. V was clipped by 9 bases and J by 6 bases; unmatched bases: 5. The CDR3 loop is CASTRQGAEAFF. CDR3 coding DNA: TGTGCCAGTACGAGACAGGGGGCTGAAGCTTTCTTT.

The CDR3, as DNA: TGTGCCAGCAGCTTAGAGACTAGGGTCGTCAATGAGCAGTTCTTC. It is translated as CASSLETRVVNEQFF. The rearrangement uses TRBV7-9 and TRBJ2-1, with a weak D call TRBD2 (6 bases). V lost 1 base and J 6 bases, leaving 13 bases between the germline ends. In germline, CDR1 is SEHNR, CDR2 FQNEAQ (reference sequence). The CDR3 has 15 amino acids.

This clone was seen only a few times. The chain combines TRBV7-2 with TRBJ1-6; D is unclear. This CDR3 region has 14 residues. Germline CDR1 reads SGHTA; CDR2 reads FQGNSA. Trimming shortened V by 4 bases and J by 5 bases, and 9 bases separated the two germline ends. In DNA form, the CDR3 reads TGTGCCAGCAGCTCTCGGACTGATAATTCACCCCTCCACTTT. It translates to CASSSRTDNSPLHF.

The V gene is TRBV7-2, the J gene TRBJ2-2; 7 nucleotides match TRBD2. The junction had 7 bases not matched to a gene; V was cut back by 6 bases and J by 6 bases. The germline CDR1 and CDR2 sequences are SGHTA and FQGNSA. The CDR3 loop spans 14 amino acids. The DNA for the CDR3 is TGTGCCAGCAGTTTCGTTAGCGGGCCCGGGGAGCTGTTTTTT. Translating it yields CASSFVSGPGELFF.

The chain couples TRBV28 to TRBJ1-4; the match to TRBD1 covers 11 bases. The germline V gene has CDR1 MDHEN and CDR2 SYDVKM. The CDR3 consists of 18 residues. Trimming removed 2 bases from V and 4 bases from J; junction bases left unmatched: 9. The CDR3, as DNA: TGTGCCAGCAGTTTAGTTCCGGACAGGGGGCTTGATAATGAAAAACTGTTTTTT. Translated, it gives CASSLVPDRGLDNEKLFF.

V usage is TRBV6-5 and J usage is TRBJ2-5; 13 bases agree with TRBD2. V was pared by 7 bases and J by 4 bases, with 6 bases of the junction left unmatched. CDR3 length equals 15 residues. Germline-derived CDR1 and CDR2 are MNHEY and SVGAGI. This CDR3 is CASKRTSGSGETQYF. For the CDR3, the DNA is TGTGCCAGCAAAAGGACTAGCGGGAGTGGAGAGACCCAGTACTTC.

This clone was seen a handful of times. The J gene is TRBJ2-5, the V gene TRBV5-1; D gene unclear. CDR1 SGHRS and CDR2 YFSETQ come from the germline V gene. Trimming took 0 bases from V and 5 from J, leaving 2 bases between them. This CDR3 contains 11 residues. The CDR3 spells CASSLDETQYF. CDR3 in DNA: TGCGCCAGCAGCTTGGATGAGACCCAGTACTTC. The whole variable domain, filled in from reference TRBV5-1 and TRBJ2-5, reads KAGVTQTPRYLIKTRGQQVTLSCSPISGHRSVSWYQQTPGQGLQFLFEYFSETQRNKGNFPGRFSGRQFSNSRSEMNVSTLELGDSALYLCASSLDETQYFGPGTRLLVL.

The chain links TRBV2 to TRBJ2-5; D remains unclear. The J call may be faulty, since TRBJ2-7 better matches the DNA end. Germline V gives CDR1 SNHLY, CDR2 FYNNEI. This CDR3 has 13 amino acids. The CDR3 region has the DNA TGTGCCAGCAGTGATGTAGGCTCCTACGAGCAGTACTTC. This sequence encodes CASSDVGSYEQYF.

The rearrangement joins TRBV6-5 to TRBJ2-1; 11 nucleotides match TRBD2. CDR1 and CDR2 from the germline V gene are MNHEY and SVGAGI. The CDR3 contains 14 residues. V lost 6 bases, J lost 6 bases, and 4 bases stayed unmatched. CDR3 protein: CASSRLAGTNEQFF. Here the CDR3 DNA reads TGTGCCAGCAGCAGACTAGCGGGAACCAATGAGCAGTTCTTC.

In its sample, this clone was seen a few times. In DNA, the CDR3 is TGTGCCAGCAGTCAAGACAGGGACACTGAAGCTTTCTTT. Protein: CASSQDRDTEAFF. This chain uses TRBV27 with TRBJ1-1, with 7 bases matching TRBD1. V shed 5 bases and J 3 bases; nucleotides not matched to a gene: 3. Per the germline V gene, CDR1 is MNHEY and CDR2 is SMNVEV (reference sequence). The CDR3 sequence is 13 residues long.

The chain uses TRBV18 and TRBJ1-2, with 8 bases matching TRBD1. From germline, CDR1 is KGHSH and CDR2 LQKENI. The junction had 14 bases not matched to a gene; V was cut back by 6 bases and J by 8 bases. This CDR3 contains 15 residues. CDR3 in amino acids: CASSTGTGDHGGYTF. The CDR3 DNA reads as TGTGCCAGCTCTACCGGGACAGGCGACCATGGAGGCTACACCTTC.

The V call is TRBV5-4, the J call TRBJ2-1; D unclear. Germline assignment: CDR1 SGHNT and CDR2 YYREEE (reference sequence). Trimming took 3 bases from V and 3 from J, leaving 10 bases between them. This CDR3 spans 14 amino acids. The CDR3 DNA reads as TGTGCCAGCAGCTCCCCTGTTCTCTACAATGAGCAGTTCTTC. Translated: CASSSPVLYNEQFF.

With respect to this clone: Other DNA sequences in this sample translate to the same CDR3. The chain recombines TRBV5-1 with TRBJ2-5; TRBD2 is a possible D gene (6 bases). The CDR3 spans 13 residues. The V and J ends lost 0 bases and 5 bases respectively, with 8 bases between them. In germline, CDR1 is SGHRS, CDR2 YFSETQ. The CDR3 spells CASSLEGRETQYF. DNA of the CDR3: TGCGCCAGCAGCTTGGAGGGGAGGGAGACCCAGTACTTC.

V usage is TRBV9 and J usage is TRBJ2-5; perhaps TRBD1 as D (6 bases). V was trimmed by 0 bases and J by 8 bases, leaving 17 bases between them. The V gene's germline CDR1 is SGDLS and CDR2 YYNGEE. The CDR3 runs 15 residues. The CDR3 protein is CASSVEWTARETQYF. The CDR3 DNA reads TGTGCCAGCAGCGTAGAGTGGACAGCAAGAGAAACCCAGTACTTC.

The chain joins TRBV5-5 to TRBJ2-7; no reliable D call. This CDR3 region has 13 residues. Germline-derived CDR1 and CDR2 are SGHKS and YYEKEE (reference sequence). V was cut by 0 bases and J by 3 bases, with 7 bases left in between. CDR3 residues: CASSLVQDYEQYF. The CDR3, as DNA: TGTGCCAGCAGCTTGGTTCAGGACTACGAGCAGTACTTC.

The genes are TRBV19 and TRBJ2-7, with 8 bases identical to TRBD1. The germline CDR1 and CDR2 sequences are LNHDA and SQIVND (reference sequence). The CDR3 length is 17 residues. Losses at the gene ends were 4 bases for V and 0 bases for J; bases not matched to a gene: 11. CDR3 amino acids: CASSTPYDRGGSYEQYF. The CDR3 nucleotides read TGTGCCAGTAGTACCCCTTACGACAGGGGTGGCTCCTACGAGCAGTACTTC.